Following are 2 T cell receptor beta chains from one sample sequenced in a study of follicular helper T cells after annual influenza vaccination. Time point described: 2015-2016 season, 7 days after influenza vaccination. Repertoires were generated with immunoSEQ multiplex PCR, while TCRdb's copy carries only in-frame clones and drops some. The top ten hold over 2.5% of the sample, which has roughly 5,700 clones, more than 70% seen once. Sequenced here: CXCR5+ CD38- circulating T follicular helper cells from blood, sampled 7 days after influenza vaccination. This sample's subset: circulating Tfh, non-naive CD4+CXCR5+PD-1+ (ICOS+CD38+ or ICOS-CD38-). The receptors here all came from an adult who received the influenza vaccine.

This clone was seen a handful of times. The chain has TRBV5-5 and TRBJ2-7, with TRBD1 matching 8 bases. The CDR3 is 15 residues long. V lost 4 bases, J lost 6 bases, and 12 bases stayed unmatched. The germline gives CDR1 SGHKS, CDR2 YYEKEE (reference sequence). The CDR3 DNA reads as TGTGCCAGCAGCGGAAAGACCGGGACAGGTGGCGAGCAGTACTTC. It encodes CASSGKTGTGGEQYF.

This chain links TRBV7-2 with TRBJ2-5; 8 bases are shared with TRBD2. V was clipped by 2 bases and J by 4 bases; unmatched bases: 9. Germline lookup yields CDR1 SGHTA and CDR2 FQGNSA. CDR3 length: 16 amino acids. The CDR3 DNA reads TGTGCCAGCAGCTTAAGTACGGGGGGGCCAGGAGAGACCCAGTACTTC. This gives the protein CASSLSTGGPGETQYF.